Listed here is a single T cell receptor beta chain. The CDR3 has 16 amino acids. The V end lost 2 bases, the J end lost 4 bases, and 18 bases lay between the germline ends. The V gene's germline CDR1 is SGHNT and CDR2 YYREEE (reference sequence). The PCR had 60 Vbeta and 13 Jbeta primers. Only in-frame clones appear in the TCRdb table, and some are missing; sequencing was by immunoSEQ multiplex PCR. Among 150,000 to 200,000 clones listed, 75% were seen once. This specimen belongs to a study of cytomegalovirus exposure and HLA in healthy donors. The chain has TRBV5-4 and TRBJ1-1, with TRBD1 as a possible D gene (5 bases). This sequence was found in a male donor in good health and CMV-seronegative. The sequencing sample was made of PBMCs. The CDR3 loop reads CASSFGTAQGGTEAFF. The CDR3 nucleotides are TGTGCCAGCAGCTTCGGGACCGCGCAGGGAGGCACTGAAGCTTTCTTT.